This TCR beta chain was retrieved from a study of cytomegalovirus exposure and HLA in healthy donors. Measured with immunoSEQ multiplex PCR; TCRdb has only the in-frame clones, and not every one. This table has about 68,000 clones, roughly 96% appearing once. Germline values: CDR1 LNHDA, CDR2 SQIVND (reference sequence). This CDR3 is built from 13 residues. Trimming cost V 3 bases and J 5 bases, with 8 bases left between them. This clone occurred once. This sequence joins TRBV19 and TRBJ2-1, with D perhaps matching TRBD1 (6 bases). The receptor comes from a man between 18 and 29 years old in good health and CMV-seronegative. The sequenced material came from PBMCs. The CDR3 coding sequence is TGTGCCAGTAGTATGGGGGCGGACAATGAGCAGTTCTTC. Amino acid sequence: CASSMGADNEQFF.